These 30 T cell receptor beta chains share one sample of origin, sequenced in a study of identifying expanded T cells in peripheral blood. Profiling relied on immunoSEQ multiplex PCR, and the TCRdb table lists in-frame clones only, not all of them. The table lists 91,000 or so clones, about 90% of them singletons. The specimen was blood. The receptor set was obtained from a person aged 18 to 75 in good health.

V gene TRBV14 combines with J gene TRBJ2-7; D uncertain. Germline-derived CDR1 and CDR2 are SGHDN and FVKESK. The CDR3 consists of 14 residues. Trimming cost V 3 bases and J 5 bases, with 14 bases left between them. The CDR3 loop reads CASSQVSRPNEQYF. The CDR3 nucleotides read TGTGCCAGCAGCCAGGTCTCAAGACCTAACGAGCAGTACTTC.

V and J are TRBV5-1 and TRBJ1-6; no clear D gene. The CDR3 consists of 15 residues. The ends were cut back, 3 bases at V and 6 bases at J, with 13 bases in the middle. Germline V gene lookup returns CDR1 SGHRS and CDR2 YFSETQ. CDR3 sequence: CASSSSWGFNSPLHF. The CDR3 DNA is TGCGCCAGCAGCTCGTCGTGGGGATTTAATTCACCCCTCCACTTT.

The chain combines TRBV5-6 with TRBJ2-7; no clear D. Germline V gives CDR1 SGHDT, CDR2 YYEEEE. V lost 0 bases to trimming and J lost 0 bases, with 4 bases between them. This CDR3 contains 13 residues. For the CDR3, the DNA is TGTGCCAGCAGCTTGGCGGGCTCCTACGAGCAGTACTTC. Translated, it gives CASSLAGSYEQYF.

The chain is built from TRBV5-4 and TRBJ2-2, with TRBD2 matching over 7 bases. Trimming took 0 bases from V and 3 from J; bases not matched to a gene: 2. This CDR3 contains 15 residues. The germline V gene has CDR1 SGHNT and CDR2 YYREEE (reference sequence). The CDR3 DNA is TGTGCCAGCAGCTTGGGGGGGAGGGACACCGGGGAGCTGTTTTTT. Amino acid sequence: CASSLGGRDTGELFF.

The CDR3 region has the DNA TGTGCCAGCAGCTTAGATTCGGGGGCTTCACCCCTCCACTTT. Protein product: CASSLDSGASPLHF. The rearrangement uses TRBV7-9 and TRBJ1-6, with a possible D match to TRBD1 (6 bases). Germline CDR1 reads SEHNR; CDR2 reads FQNEAQ (reference sequence). The CDR3 extends over 14 amino acids. V lost 1 base to trimming and J lost 9 bases, with 10 bases between them.

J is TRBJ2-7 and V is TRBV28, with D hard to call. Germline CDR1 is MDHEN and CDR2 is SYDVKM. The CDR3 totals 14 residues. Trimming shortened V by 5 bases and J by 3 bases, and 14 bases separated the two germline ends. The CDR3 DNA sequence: TGTGCCAGCAGTGCCGTGGGGAAGCACTACGAGCAGTACTTC. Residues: CASSAVGKHYEQYF.

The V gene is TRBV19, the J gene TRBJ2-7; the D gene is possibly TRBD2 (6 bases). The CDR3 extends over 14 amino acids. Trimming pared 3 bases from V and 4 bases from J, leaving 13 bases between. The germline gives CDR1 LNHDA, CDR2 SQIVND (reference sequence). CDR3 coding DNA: TGTGCCAGTAGTATCCGGGCCCGGGGGTACGAGCAGTACTTC. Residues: CASSIRARGYEQYF. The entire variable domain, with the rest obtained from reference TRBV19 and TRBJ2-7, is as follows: DGGITQSPKYLFRKEGQNVTLSCEQNLNHDAMYWYRQDPGQGLRLIYYSQIVNDFQKGDIAEGYSVSREKKESFPLTVTSAQKNPTAFYLCASSIRARGYEQYFGPGTRLTVT.

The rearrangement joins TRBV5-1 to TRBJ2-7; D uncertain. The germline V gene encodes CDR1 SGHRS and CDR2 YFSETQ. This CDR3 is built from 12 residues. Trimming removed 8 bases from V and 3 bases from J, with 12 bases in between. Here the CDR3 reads CARTIRDYEQYF. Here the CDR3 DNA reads TGCGCCAGGACGATTAGAGACTACGAGCAGTACTTC.

As DNA, the CDR3 is TGTGCCAGCAGCCCAGGGACCCAGGGGCCCCCGTTCTTC. Amino acid sequence: CASSPGTQGPPFF. This chain links TRBV7-3 with TRBJ2-1, with D tentatively TRBD1 (6 bases). This CDR3 comprises 13 residues. Trimming took 5 bases from V and 15 from J, leaving 20 bases between them. Germline V lookup: CDR1 SGHTA, CDR2 FQGTGA.

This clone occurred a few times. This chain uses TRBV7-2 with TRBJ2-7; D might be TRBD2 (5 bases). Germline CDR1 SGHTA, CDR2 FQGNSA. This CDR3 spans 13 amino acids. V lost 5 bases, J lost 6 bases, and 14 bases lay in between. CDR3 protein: CASSAGVRPEQYF. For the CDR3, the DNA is TGTGCCAGCAGCGCCGGGGTTCGACCCGAGCAGTACTTC.

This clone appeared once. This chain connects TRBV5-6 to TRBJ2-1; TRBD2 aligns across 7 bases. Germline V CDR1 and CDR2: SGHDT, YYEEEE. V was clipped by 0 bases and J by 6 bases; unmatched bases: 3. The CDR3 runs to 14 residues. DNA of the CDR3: TGTGCCAGCAGCTTGGCCTGGACTAGCAATGAGCAGTTCTTC. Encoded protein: CASSLAWTSNEQFF.

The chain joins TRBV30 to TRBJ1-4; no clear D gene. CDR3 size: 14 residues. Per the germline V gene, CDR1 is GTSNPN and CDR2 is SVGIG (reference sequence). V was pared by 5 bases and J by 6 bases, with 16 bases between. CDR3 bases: TGTGCCTGGGGCTCCGGGTTCCCGGATGAAAAACTGTTTTTT. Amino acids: CAWGSGFPDEKLFF.

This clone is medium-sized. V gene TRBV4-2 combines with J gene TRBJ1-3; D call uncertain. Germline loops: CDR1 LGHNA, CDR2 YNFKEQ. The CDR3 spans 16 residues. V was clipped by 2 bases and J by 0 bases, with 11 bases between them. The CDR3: CASSQKHADSGNTIYF. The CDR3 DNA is TGTGCCAGCAGCCAAAAACACGCAGACTCTGGAAACACCATATATTTT.

The CDR3 DNA is TGTGCCAGCAGTTCGGGGCCCTGGGAACAGTACTTC. Residues: CASSSGPWEQYF. The chain joins TRBV28 to TRBJ2-7, with D perhaps given as TRBD1 or TRBD2 (5 bases each). The germline V gene has CDR1 MDHEN and CDR2 SYDVKM. Trimming left V 4 bases short and J 10 bases short, with 14 bases between. The CDR3 runs to 12 residues. Together with reference TRBV28 and TRBJ2-7, the CDR3 gives the full variable domain: DVKVTQSSRYLVKRTGEKVFLECVQDMDHENMFWYRQDPGLGLRLIYFSYDVKMKEKGDIPEGYSVSREKKERFSLILESASTNQTSMYLCASSSGPWEQYFGPGTRLTVT.

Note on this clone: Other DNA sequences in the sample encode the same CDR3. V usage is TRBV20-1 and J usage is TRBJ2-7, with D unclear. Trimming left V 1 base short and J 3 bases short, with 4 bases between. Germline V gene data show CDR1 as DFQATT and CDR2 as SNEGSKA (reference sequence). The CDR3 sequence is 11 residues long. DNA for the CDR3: TGCAGTGCTAGAGGAGACTACGAGCAGTACTTC. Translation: CSARGDYEQYF.

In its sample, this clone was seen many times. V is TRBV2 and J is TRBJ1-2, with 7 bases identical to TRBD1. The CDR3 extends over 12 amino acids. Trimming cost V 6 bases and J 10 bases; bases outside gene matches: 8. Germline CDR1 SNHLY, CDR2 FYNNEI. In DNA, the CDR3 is TGTGCCAGCAGCCCGGGACAGTCGACCTACACCTTC. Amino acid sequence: CASSPGQSTYTF.

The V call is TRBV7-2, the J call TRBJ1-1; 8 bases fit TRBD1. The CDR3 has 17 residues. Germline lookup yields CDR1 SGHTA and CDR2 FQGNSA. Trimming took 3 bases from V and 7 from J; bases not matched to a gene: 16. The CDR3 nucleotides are TGTGCCAGCAGCTTCCCAAGTCGGACAGGGCTAGACTTTGAAGCTTTCTTT. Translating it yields CASSFPSRTGLDFEAFF.

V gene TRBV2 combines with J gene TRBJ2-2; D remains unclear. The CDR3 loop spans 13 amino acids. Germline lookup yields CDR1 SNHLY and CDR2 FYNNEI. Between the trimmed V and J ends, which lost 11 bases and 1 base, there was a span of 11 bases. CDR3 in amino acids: CARQLENTGELFF. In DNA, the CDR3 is TGTGCCCGCCAACTTGAGAACACCGGGGAGCTGTTTTTT.

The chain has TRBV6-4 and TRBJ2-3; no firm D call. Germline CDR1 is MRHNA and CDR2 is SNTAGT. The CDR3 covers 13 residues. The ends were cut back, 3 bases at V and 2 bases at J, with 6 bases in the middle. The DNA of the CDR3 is TGTGCCAGCAGTGAATCAGACACAGATACGCAGTATTTT. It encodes CASSESDTDTQYF.

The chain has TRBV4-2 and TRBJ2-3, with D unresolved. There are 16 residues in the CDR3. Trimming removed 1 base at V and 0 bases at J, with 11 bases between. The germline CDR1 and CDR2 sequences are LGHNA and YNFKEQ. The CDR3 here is CASSQATPASTDTQYF. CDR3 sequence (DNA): TGTGCCAGCAGCCAAGCTACTCCGGCTAGCACAGATACGCAGTATTTT.

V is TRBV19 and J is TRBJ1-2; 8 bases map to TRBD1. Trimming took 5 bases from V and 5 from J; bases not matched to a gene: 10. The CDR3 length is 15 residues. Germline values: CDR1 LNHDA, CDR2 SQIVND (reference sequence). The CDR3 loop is CASSEPDRVRYGYTF. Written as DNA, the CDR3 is TGTGCCAGTAGTGAACCGGACAGGGTCAGGTATGGCTACACCTTC.

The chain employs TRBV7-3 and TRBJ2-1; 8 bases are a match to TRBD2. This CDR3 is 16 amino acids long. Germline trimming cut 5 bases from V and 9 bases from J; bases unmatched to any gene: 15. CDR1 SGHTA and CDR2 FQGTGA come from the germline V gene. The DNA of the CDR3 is TGTGCCAGCAGCCGGATAGGGCGGGAGGCCCCCCCTGAGCAGTTCTTC. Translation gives CASSRIGREAPPEQFF.

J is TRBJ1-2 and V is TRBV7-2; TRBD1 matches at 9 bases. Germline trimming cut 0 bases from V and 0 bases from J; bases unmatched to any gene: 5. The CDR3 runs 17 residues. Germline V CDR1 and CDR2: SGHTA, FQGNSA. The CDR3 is CASSLAPGQGTNYGYTF. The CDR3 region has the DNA TGTGCCAGCAGCTTAGCTCCGGGACAGGGCACTAACTATGGCTACACCTTC.

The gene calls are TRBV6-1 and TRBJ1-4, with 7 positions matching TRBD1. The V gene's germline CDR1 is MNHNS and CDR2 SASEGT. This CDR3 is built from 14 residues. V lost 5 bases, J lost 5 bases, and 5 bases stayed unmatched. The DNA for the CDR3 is TGTGCCAGCAGTCTCGGACAGGAGAATGAAAAACTGTTTTTT. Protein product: CASSLGQENEKLFF.

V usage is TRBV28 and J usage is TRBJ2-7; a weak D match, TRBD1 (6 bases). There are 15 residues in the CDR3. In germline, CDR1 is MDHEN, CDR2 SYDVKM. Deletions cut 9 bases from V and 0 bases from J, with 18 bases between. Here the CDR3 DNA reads TGTGCCAGAGACAGGAAAATCCCTCCCTCCTACGAGCAGTACTTC. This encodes CARDRKIPPSYEQYF.

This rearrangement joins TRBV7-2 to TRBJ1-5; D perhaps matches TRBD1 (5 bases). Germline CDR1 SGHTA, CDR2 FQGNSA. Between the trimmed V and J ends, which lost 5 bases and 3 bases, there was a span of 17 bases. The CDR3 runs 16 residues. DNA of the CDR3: TGTGCCAGCAGCCTAGAGGGCAGGGTAGACAATCAGCCCCAGCATTTT. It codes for CASSLEGRVDNQPQHF.

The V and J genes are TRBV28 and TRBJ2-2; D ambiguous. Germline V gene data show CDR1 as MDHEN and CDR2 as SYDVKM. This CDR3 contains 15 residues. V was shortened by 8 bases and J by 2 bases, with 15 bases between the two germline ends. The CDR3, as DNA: TGTGCCAGCCGACCGGCCCTGGGAAACACCGGGGAGCTGTTTTTT. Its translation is CASRPALGNTGELFF.

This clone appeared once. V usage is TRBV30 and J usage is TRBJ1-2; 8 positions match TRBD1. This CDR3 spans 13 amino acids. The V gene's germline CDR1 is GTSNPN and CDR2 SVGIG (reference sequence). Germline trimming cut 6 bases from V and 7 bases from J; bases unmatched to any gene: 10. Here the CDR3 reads CACRRGQGTGYTF. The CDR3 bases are TGTGCCTGCCGTCGTGGACAGGGTACTGGCTACACCTTC.

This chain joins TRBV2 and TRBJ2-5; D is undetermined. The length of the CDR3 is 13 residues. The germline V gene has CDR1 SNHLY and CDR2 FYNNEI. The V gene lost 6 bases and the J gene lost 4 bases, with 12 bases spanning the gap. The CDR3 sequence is CASRRGSPETQYF. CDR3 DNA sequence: TGTGCCAGCAGGCGAGGTAGCCCAGAGACCCAGTACTTC.

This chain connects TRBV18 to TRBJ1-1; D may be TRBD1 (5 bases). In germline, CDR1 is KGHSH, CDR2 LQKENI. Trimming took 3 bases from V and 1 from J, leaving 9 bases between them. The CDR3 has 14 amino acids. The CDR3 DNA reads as TGTGCCAGCTCACCTCCAGGGACGAACACTGAAGCTTTCTTT. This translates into CASSPPGTNTEAFF.